Sequencing of this TCR beta chain was carried out in a study of T-cell memory formation after mild COVID-19 (dated by TCRdb to the early 2020s). For the wider study: TCR sequence clusters from the two donors were found to be largely donor specific. Longitudinal TCRalpha and TCRbeta repertoire sequencing tracked T-cell clones expanding and contracting after mild COVID-19 in a couple of donors. The cohort comprised two young, previously healthy adult volunteers, one female and one male.

Points the paper makes about the study in general: Contracting CD4+ clones appeared mostly in the CM and EM memory subsets, whereas CD8+ clones were enriched in EMRA. Some responding clones were detected in pre-infection memory, suggesting pre-existing cross-reactive memory T cells joined the SARS-CoV-2 response. The study covered only a couple of mild cases, and larger cohorts including severe cases with pre-infection samples were considered necessary. SARS-CoV-2 specificity of the second-wave clones peaking on day 37 was not confirmed. Clones that contracted from day 15 to 85 showed balanced CD4/CD8 phenotypes, whereas a second wave of clones that expanded from day 15 to 37 leaned towards CD4+.

The cysteine opens and the phenylalanine closes a CDR3 of 12 amino acids. Kept here is only the CDR3 DNA, which spans 36 bases and is read in frame from base 1. The germline V gene (reference sequence) supplies CDR1 LNHDA and CDR2 SQIVND. V has 6 bases trimmed and J has 4 bases trimmed; junction bases matching no gene number 2. Of note for this clonotype: The clone's antigen remains unknown. No much larger clonotype is one base removed from it; base qualities were not supplied.

These reads were obtained on an Illumina NovaSeq 6000. Using 5'RACE with constant-segment primers, TCRalpha and TCRbeta cDNA libraries were constructed, with sample barcodes and unique molecular identifiers added in the process. Trizol reagent was used to extract RNA from every sample. Library amplification was performed in two PCR steps, and a second sample barcode and Illumina TruSeq adapters were introduced in the second step. The libraries were sequenced on an Illumina NovaSeq using 2 x 150 bp paired-end reads. In the original analysis: The reads were demultiplexed and collapsed into UMI-guided consensus sequences using migec v1.2.7. Using mixcr v2.1.11, the UMI consensuses were aligned to TRA and TRB V and J templates and assembled into clonotypes. A clonotype was counted as expanded or contracted only when both edgeR and NoisET called the clonotype significant, with the noise models trained on biological replicates. For edgeR calls, the cutoffs were a false discovery rate-adjusted p below 0.01 and a log2 fold-change threshold of 1. As an exploratory analysis of dynamics, max-normalized trajectories of the 1000 most abundant clonotypes were examined with PCA combined with hierarchical clustering. Separately sequenced CD4+ and CD8+ repertoires were used to assign the CD4 or CD8 phenotype of responding clones. TCRdb ran its own pipeline on the public reads, namely fastp trimming at Q25 and MiXCR clone calling, and kept in-frame beta chains. Rows merge per CDR3 protein into single entries with the most common DNA and genes. The V and J calls and clone size are TCRdb's, not the authors'. This sample holds some 120,000 distinct CDR3 sequences; around 15% were observed only once. In total, the top ten clones hold 5% to 5.5% of the sample.

Ficoll-Paque density gradient centrifugation was the method used to isolate PBMCs. Input material: PBMCs or a T cell subset sorted from them (not recorded which). The TCR originated in a man aged 18-30 years who had mild COVID-19 (a few samples of this study predate the infection). The sample titles of this study are shuffled in the database, so cell type and time point are left out; the donor was told from shared clones. In this chain, TRBV19 is recombined with TRBJ2-5; TRBD1 aligns with 7 central bases. The DNA is TGTGCCAGTAGGGACAGGAGAGAGACCCAGTACTTC. This codes for CASRDRRETQYF. With the portions outside the CDR3 filled from the reference TRBV19 and TRBJ2-5 genes, the complete variable region becomes DGGITQSPKYLFRKEGQNVTLSCEQNLNHDAMYWYRQDPGQGLRLIYYSQIVNDFQKGDIAEGYSVSREKKESFPLTVTSAQKNPTAFYLCASRDRRETQYFGPGTRLLVL.